A single T cell receptor beta chain is shown here with its context. Among the patients, aged 18 to 65, hyperthyroidism was newly diagnosed and had lasted under 2 months. The data derive from a study of T cells in Graves' hyperthyroidism and ophthalmopathy. Germline CDR1 SEHNR, CDR2 FQNEAQ (reference sequence). J was trimmed by 4 bases and V by 4 bases; bases with no gene match: 11. This CDR3 spans 17 amino acids. RNA transcripts gave rise to amplified TCR beta CDR3 regions. A set of HTBI primers served as the primers for a first-round RT-PCR of the TCR CDR3. One entry per CDR3 protein results from TCRdb running MiXCR on the multiplex PCR reads. The repertoire holds 250,000 to 300,000 distinct CDR3 sequences, with less than 15% as singletons.

This TCR was recovered from a woman in her 30s with Graves' hyperthyroidism that later progressed to Graves' ophthalmopathy. V is TRBV7-9 and J is TRBJ2-3, with 10 bases that match TRBD2. Sequencing was carried out using blood. The CDR3, as DNA: TGTGCCAGCAGCTCCTCCCTAGCGGGAGCATGGGCAGATACGCAGTATTTT. Its protein is CASSSSLAGAWADTQYF.